This T cell receptor beta chain is from a study of blood T cell repertoires in COVID-19. Germline CDR1 MNHEY, CDR2 SVGAGI. There are 14 residues in the CDR3. Trimming removed 9 bases at V and 0 bases at J, with 13 bases between. Enrollees, 18 to 89 years old, lived in 24 US areas. Authors' data handling: Cell counts per sample came from amplifying reference gene primers. Profiling relied on immunoSEQ multiplex PCR, and the TCRdb table lists in-frame clones only, not all of them. That table is the source of V, J and clone size, and D and trimming were worked out from the DNA. Of nearly 350,000 clones in the sample, roughly 87% were seen once.

The sequence was collected from a woman aged 25 to 39 who had recovered from COVID-19. V is TRBV6-5 and J is TRBJ2-3; D possibly corresponds to TRBD1 (6 bases). The sample consisted of PBMCs or T cells enriched from blood (not recorded which). CDR3 region: CASSGTHSTDTQYF. The CDR3 DNA reads TGTGCCAGTTCCGGGACACACAGCACAGATACGCAGTATTTT.